These 12 T cell receptor beta chains came from one sample sequenced in a study of regulatory T cells in long-lasting Graves disease. Library construction for TCR beta used iRepertoire HTBI primers and Arm-PCR of CDR3 regions. TCRdb passed the multiplex PCR reads through MiXCR, listing each CDR3 protein once. The sample consists of a few hundred thousand distinct CDR3 sequences, roughly 15% of them appearing once. Time point noted: newly diagnosed GD, antithyroid drugs for less than 3 months. PBMCs were the source of the RNA used for TCR sequencing. Separately, the same data were catalogued under a study of T cells in Graves' hyperthyroidism and ophthalmopathy.

Source: peripheral blood mononuclear cells (PBMCs), taken at new diagnosis, from a patient treated with antithyroid drugs. The receptor source for this set is a woman aged 18-29 years with Graves disease.

This clonotype was recorded at least ten times. The rearrangement links TRBV2 to TRBJ1-1; 7 bases fit TRBD1. The CDR3 spans 14 residues. V was pared by 6 bases and J by 0 bases, with 4 bases of the junction left unmatched. The germline V gene has CDR1 SNHLY and CDR2 FYNNEI. The CDR3 loop reads CASSRQGLNTEAFF. The CDR3 DNA is TGTGCCAGCAGCAGACAGGGACTGAACACTGAAGCTTTCTTT.

This clonotype was seen many times. This rearrangement joins TRBV5-1 to TRBJ2-3; 7 bases agree with TRBD1. CDR3 size: 18 residues. The germline V gene encodes CDR1 SGHRS and CDR2 YFSETQ. J was trimmed by 0 bases and V by 0 bases; bases with no gene match: 10. CDR3 bases: TGCGCCAGCAGCTTGGCCGAGGGGGCAGGTCAGAGCACAGATACGCAGTATTTT. This gives the protein CASSLAEGAGQSTDTQYF.

This clonotype was seen many times. The chain employs TRBV11-2 and TRBJ2-7, with 8 bases identical to TRBD1. V dropped 1 base and J dropped 4; count of bases not matched to a gene: 6. Germline V CDR1 and CDR2: SGHAT, FQNNGV. The length of the CDR3 is 15 residues. CDR3 amino acids: CASSLGQGWTYEQYF. In nucleotides, the CDR3 is TGTGCCAGCAGCTTAGGACAGGGGTGGACTTACGAGCAGTACTTC.

This clonotype was counted many times. The CDR3 coding sequence is TGCGCCAGCAGCCAAGTTAGGGGCTCCTACGAGCAGTACTTC. This translates into CASSQVRGSYEQYF. The rearrangement uses TRBV4-1 and TRBJ2-7, with D tentatively TRBD1 (5 bases). The ends were cut back, 1 base at V and 0 bases at J, with 7 bases in the middle. The V gene's germline CDR1 is MGHRA and CDR2 YSYEKL. The CDR3 runs 14 residues.

This clonotype was seen only a few times. The J gene is TRBJ1-2, the V gene TRBV9; D remains ambiguous. The CDR3 has 14 amino acids. Germline CDR1 reads SGDLS; CDR2 reads YYNGEE. Between the trimmed V and J ends, which lost 3 bases and 3 bases, there was a span of 12 bases. CDR3 sequence: CASSEALAHYGYTF. The CDR3 DNA follows: TGTGCCAGCAGCGAGGCCCTAGCGCACTATGGCTACACCTTC.

In DNA form, the CDR3 reads TGCGCCAGCAGTGCAACAGGACTCATGAACACTGAAGCTTTCTTT. This sequence encodes CASSATGLMNTEAFF. V gene TRBV10-1 combines with J gene TRBJ1-1; D might be TRBD1 (5 bases). The V gene lost 4 bases and the J gene lost 0 bases, with 12 bases spanning the gap. In germline, CDR1 is WNHNN, CDR2 SYGVQD (reference sequence). The CDR3 spans 15 residues.

This clonotype was found a few times. The chain links TRBV4-2 to TRBJ1-4, with 8 bases lining up with TRBD1. V dropped 4 bases and J dropped 7; count of bases not matched to a gene: 8. The CDR3 loop spans 15 amino acids. The germline V gene encodes CDR1 LGHNA and CDR2 YNFKEQ. CDR3 protein: CASSRTPGQVEKLFF. The CDR3 DNA is TGTGCCAGCAGCCGCACGCCGGGACAGGTTGAAAAACTGTTTTTT.

The chain has TRBV24-1 and TRBJ1-2, with D possibly matching TRBD1 (5 bases). Per germline, CDR1 KGHDR and CDR2 SFDVKD. Trimming pared 6 bases from V and 2 bases from J, leaving 6 bases between. This CDR3 has 12 residues. The CDR3 here is CATSSGNYGYTF. CDR3 DNA: TGTGCCACCAGTTCAGGGAACTATGGCTACACCTTC.

This clonotype was seen many times. The gene calls are TRBV7-6 and TRBJ2-7; D unclear. The V and J ends lost 0 bases and 0 bases respectively, with 6 bases between them. Germline lookup yields CDR1 SGHVS and CDR2 FNYEAQ. The CDR3 contains 14 residues. The CDR3 bases are TGTGCCAGCAGCTTAGCGGAGATCTCCTACGAGCAGTACTTC. The encoded protein is CASSLAEISYEQYF.

This clonotype was recorded at least ten times. The J gene is TRBJ1-1, the V gene TRBV28; no clear D. This CDR3 comprises 14 residues. Between the trimmed V and J ends, which lost 7 bases and 0 bases, there was a span of 12 bases. CDR1 is MDHEN and CDR2 is SYDVKM in the germline V gene. Here the CDR3 DNA reads TGTGCCAGCATGCTATTTTCGATGAACACTGAAGCTTTCTTT. Protein: CASMLFSMNTEAFF.

This clonotype occurred a few times. A much larger clone is a single base away; this may be a read error. The V and J genes are TRBV11-2 and TRBJ2-2; TRBD1 is a possible D gene (6 bases). Germline V gene data show CDR1 as SGHAT and CDR2 as FQNNGV. This CDR3 has 14 amino acids. CDR3 nucleotide sequence: TGTGCCAGCAGCTTAGCAGGGGCCGCCGGGGAGCCGTTTTTT. Amino acids: CASSLAGAAGEPFF.

At least ten counts were recorded for this clonotype. V usage is TRBV3-1 and J usage is TRBJ2-1; 7 bases are shared with TRBD1. This CDR3 spans 16 amino acids. V shed 4 bases, J shed 3 bases, and the junction held 9 bases outside the gene matches. Per germline, CDR1 LGHDT and CDR2 YNNKEL (reference sequence). The CDR3 coding sequence is TGTGCCAGCAGCCCTTCCAAAGGGGGCGTCTACAATGAGCAGTTCTTC. Translation: CASSPSKGGVYNEQFF.